What follows are 14 T cell receptor beta chains derived from one specimen sequenced in a study of identical twins. TCRdb ran MiXCR on the 5' RACE reads and lists one entry per CDR3 protein. The table shows about 250,000 distinct CDR3 sequences, with about 9% occurring only once. This sample also belongs to another study, concerning yellow fever vaccine responses in identical twins.

Sequenced: CD8+ T cells sorted from blood. These receptors were collected from a woman under 30 in good health.

The chain couples TRBV7-8 to TRBJ2-2; possible D gene TRBD1, 5 bases. Germline V lookup: CDR1 SGHVS, CDR2 FQNEAQ. Trimming left V 5 bases short and J 0 bases short, with 13 bases between. This CDR3 has 16 residues. CDR3 DNA: TGTGCCAGCAGCGGACCGACAGTTGCGAACACCGGGGAGCTGTTTTTT. This translates into CASSGPTVANTGELFF.

In this sample, this clonotype turned up many times. The chain is built from TRBV4-1 and TRBJ1-1; D is undetermined. The V gene lost 4 bases and the J gene lost 4 bases, with 19 bases spanning the gap. This CDR3 has 16 amino acids. Germline V gene sequence: CDR1 MGHRA, CDR2 YSYEKL. The CDR3 sequence is CASSPPSGPSGTEAFF. For the CDR3, the DNA is TGCGCCAGCAGCCCACCTTCAGGTCCGAGCGGCACTGAAGCTTTCTTT.

This clonotype was counted at least ten times. The chain is built from TRBV27 and TRBJ2-1; a weak D match, TRBD2 (6 bases). The CDR3 spans 12 residues. V lost 3 bases and J lost 7, with 7 bases in between. Per the germline V gene, CDR1 is MNHEY and CDR2 is SMNVEV (reference sequence). CDR3 sequence reads: CASSFAGNEQFF. DNA for the CDR3: TGTGCCAGCAGTTTTGCGGGAAATGAGCAGTTCTTC.

V gene TRBV18 combines with J gene TRBJ2-7, with D uncertain. From germline, CDR1 is KGHSH and CDR2 LQKENI. The CDR3 totals 14 residues. V was clipped by 4 bases and J by 3 bases, with 13 bases between them. The CDR3 spells CASSLSSQLYEQYF. The DNA of the CDR3 is TGTGCCAGCTCACTATCGTCACAGCTCTACGAGCAGTACTTC. Full variable domain (remainder filled in from reference TRBV18 and TRBJ2-7): NAGVMQNPRHLVRRRGQEARLRCSPMKGHSHVYWYRQLPEEGLKFMVYLQKENIIDESGMPKERFSAEFPKEGPSILRIQQVVRGDSAAYFCASSLSSQLYEQYFGPGTRLTVT.

This clonotype appeared a few times. The V and J genes are TRBV20-1 and TRBJ2-1, with 7 bases that match TRBD2. CDR3 size: 17 residues. Looked up from germline, CDR1 is DFQATT and CDR2 is SNEGSKA (reference sequence). The V segment lost 4 bases and the J segment 8 bases; nucleotides outside the gene matches: 20. CDR3 DNA sequence: TGCAGTGCTAACCGGGCCGACGGGACTACACCCATCGATGAGCAGTTCTTC. It is translated as CSANRADGTTPIDEQFF.

This clonotype appeared many times. The V call is TRBV29-1, the J call TRBJ2-5; D uncertain. The CDR3 is made up of 14 amino acids. Trimming removed 1 base at V and 1 base at J, with 10 bases between. CDR1 is SQVTM, CDR2 ANQGSEA, per germline. The CDR3 loop is CSVEVGRAQETQYF. CDR3 DNA sequence: TGCAGCGTTGAAGTCGGAAGGGCCCAAGAGACCCAGTACTTC.

There are a few counts of this clonotype. The CDR3, as DNA: TGTGCCATCAGTGAATGGACTAGCGGGAGAGAAGGATCAGATACGCAGTATTTT. It codes for CAISEWTSGREGSDTQYF. The chain carries TRBV10-3 and TRBJ2-3; TRBD2 matches 13 bases. Germline CDR1 ENHRY, CDR2 SYGVKD. V lost 3 bases, J lost 4 bases, and 10 bases stayed unmatched. This CDR3 spans 18 amino acids.

The rearrangement uses TRBV6-2 or TRBV6-3 and TRBJ2-5; 11 positions agree with TRBD2. The trim removed 2 bases at V and 5 bases at J, leaving 13 bases unmatched. The CDR3 contains 18 residues. Germline CDR1 reads MNHEY; CDR2 reads SVGEGT. CDR3 sequence (DNA): TGTGCCAGCAGTTACGGACGGTTAGCGGGAGGGCCTGTTGAGACCCAGTACTTC. Residues: CASSYGRLAGGPVETQYF.

The rearrangement links TRBV6-1 to TRBJ2-1, with D possibly TRBD2 on 6 matching bases. Germline-derived CDR1 and CDR2 are MNHNS and SASEGT. With 9 bases removed from V and 15 bases from J, the gap between germline ends came to 18 bases. The CDR3 length is 11 residues. The CDR3 bases are TGTGCCAGTGGGCAGGGACCGGGGGTGTTCTTC. Translating gives CASGQGPGVFF.

Only a few counts were recorded for this clonotype. This chain links TRBV13 with TRBJ2-1; tentatively, D is TRBD1 or TRBD2 (5 bases each). This CDR3 has 17 amino acids. V lost 5 bases and J 0 bases, leaving 17 bases between the germline ends. In germline, CDR1 is PRHDT, CDR2 FYEKMQ (reference sequence). CDR3 bases: TGTGCCAGCAGCCCCCTGGGACCCACGAGCTCCTACAATGAGCAGTTCTTC. It translates to CASSPLGPTSSYNEQFF.

In its sample, this clonotype was seen a few times. The V and J genes are TRBV5-1 and TRBJ2-1; TRBD2 aligns across 8 bases. The length of the CDR3 is 19 residues. Looked up from germline, CDR1 is SGHRS and CDR2 is YFSETQ. V lost 0 bases to trimming and J lost 4 bases; unmatched junction nucleotides: 15. CDR3 in DNA: TGCGCCAGCAGCTTGGGGAGGGACGTACTGGGACTAGTTTACAATGAGCAGTTCTTC. Translated: CASSLGRDVLGLVYNEQFF.

V and J are TRBV11-3 and TRBJ2-3, with a possible D match to TRBD1 (6 bases). The CDR3 has 16 amino acids. CDR1 SGHNT and CDR2 YENEEA come from the germline V gene. V lost 5 bases, J lost 5 bases, and 20 bases lay in between. The CDR3 DNA reads TGTGCCAGCAGCCAGAGCAGGGGCCTTTCCAGAGATACGCAGTATTTT. It codes for CASSQSRGLSRDTQYF. The whole variable domain, remainder taken from reference TRBV11-3 and TRBJ2-3, is EAGVVQSPRYKIIEKKQPVAFWCNPISGHNTLYWYLQNLGQGPELLIRYENEEAVDDSQLPKDRFSAERLKGVDSTLKIQPAELGDSAVYLCASSQSRGLSRDTQYFGPGTRLTVL.

The chain uses TRBV9 and TRBJ2-1; D is uncertain. Germline V CDR1 and CDR2: SGDLS, YYNGEE. Trimming removed 0 bases at V and 7 bases at J, with 8 bases between. The CDR3 length is 13 residues. DNA for the CDR3: TGTGCCAGCAGCGTAGGTCAGGCAAATGAGCAGTTCTTC. This gives the protein CASSVGQANEQFF.

This clonotype has only a few counts. The V and J genes are TRBV6-4 and TRBJ2-1, with 8 nucleotides matching TRBD2. CDR1 is MRHNA, CDR2 SNTAGT, per germline. V shed 3 bases, J shed 9 bases, and the junction held 7 bases outside the gene matches. This CDR3 is built from 14 residues. DNA of the CDR3: TGTGCCAGCAGTGAAGCGGGAGAAGAGAGTGAGCAGTTCTTC. Protein: CASSEAGEESEQFF.